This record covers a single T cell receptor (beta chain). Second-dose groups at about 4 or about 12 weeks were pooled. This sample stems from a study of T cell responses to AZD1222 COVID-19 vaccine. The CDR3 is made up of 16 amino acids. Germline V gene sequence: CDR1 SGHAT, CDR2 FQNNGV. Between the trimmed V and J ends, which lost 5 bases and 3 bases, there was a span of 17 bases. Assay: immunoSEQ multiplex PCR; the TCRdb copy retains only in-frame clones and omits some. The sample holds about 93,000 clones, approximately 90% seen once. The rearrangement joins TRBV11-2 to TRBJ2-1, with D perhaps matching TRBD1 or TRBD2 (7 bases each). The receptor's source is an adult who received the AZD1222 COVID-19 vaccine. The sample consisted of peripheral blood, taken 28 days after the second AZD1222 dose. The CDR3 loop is CASSQGGGSGYNEQFF. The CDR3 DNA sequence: TGTGCCAGCAGCCAGGGGGGCGGGAGCGGCTACAATGAGCAGTTCTTC.